One and the same sample provided the 3 T cell receptor beta chains below, sequenced in a study of cytomegalovirus exposure and HLA in healthy donors. The PCR used 60 Vbeta and 13 Jbeta primers. Sequenced by immunoSEQ multiplex PCR; TCRdb stores in-frame clones only, minus some. The repertoire holds over 75,000 clones, with 60% to 80% as singletons. The sequencing input was PBMCs. These receptor sequences come from a female donor in good health and CMV-seronegative.

This chain uses TRBV5-4 with TRBJ1-2, with D perhaps TRBD1 (5 bases). The germline V and J ends were trimmed by 7 bases and 2 bases, with 15 bases remaining between them. Germline CDR1 is SGHNT and CDR2 is YYREEE (reference sequence). The CDR3 extends over 14 amino acids. For the CDR3, the DNA is TGTGCCAGCTCAGCCGGCGGGGCGAACTATGGCTACACCTTC. Its translation: CASSAGGANYGYTF.

V and J are TRBV5-1 and TRBJ2-5; 11 nucleotides line up with TRBD2. Per germline, CDR1 SGHRS and CDR2 YFSETQ. V dropped 7 bases and J dropped 3; count of bases not matched to a gene: 8. CDR3 length: 15 residues. CDR3: CASYRVAGGKETQYF. For the CDR3, the DNA is TGCGCCAGCTACCGGGTAGCGGGGGGGAAAGAGACCCAGTACTTC.

The chain couples TRBV10-1 to TRBJ1-4; tentative D call: TRBD1 (5 bases). CDR3 length equals 15 residues. From germline, CDR1 is WNHNN and CDR2 SYGVQD (reference sequence). The V gene lost 4 bases and the J gene lost 6 bases, with 15 bases spanning the gap. As DNA, the CDR3 is TGCGCCAGCAGTGGTGGGGCAGTAGAGGATGAAAAACTGTTTTTT. Residues: CASSGGAVEDEKLFF.